This is a list of T cell receptor beta chains from one sample in a study of a mutant IDH1 vaccine in newly diagnosed glioma. Their cognate antigens are unknown. Sequenced by immunoSEQ multiplex PCR; TCRdb stores in-frame clones only, minus some. The sample has about 43,000 clones; about 88% are singletons. The sequences come from PBMCs, collected from a glioma patient whose treatment included an IDH1 peptide vaccine. All receptors come from a woman between 18 and 29 years old with glioma. Some clones in this sample may be carry-over from other donors' samples. CDR3s include the opening cysteine and the closing phenylalanine or tryptophan. D genes are given only for firm matches. Rows may omit the clone size; those that give it use once, few, many or a size class.

V gene: TRBV9
clone size: NA
D gene: NA
J gene: TRBJ1-3
CDR3 protein: CASSGPVVSLTSGNTIYF
CDR3 DNA: TGTGCCAGCAGCGGACCCGTCGTCAGCCTAACCTCTGGAAACACCATATATTTT

V gene: TRBV7-7
clone size: NA
D gene: NA
J gene: TRBJ1-3
CDR3 protein: CASSLRRGNTIYF
CDR3 DNA: TGTGCCAGCAGTCTCCGGAGGGGAAACACCATATATTTT

V gene: TRBV14
clone size: NA
D gene: NA
J gene: TRBJ2-6
CDR3 protein: CASSQDTGRARSDVLTF
CDR3 DNA: TGTGCCAGCAGCCAAGATACCGGCAGGGCCAGATCTGACGTCCTGACTTTC

V gene: TRBV6-5
clone size: few
D gene: NA
J gene: TRBJ1-5
CDR3 protein: CASTRGANQPQHF
CDR3 DNA: TGTGCCAGCACGAGGGGCGCAAATCAGCCCCAGCATTTT

V gene: TRBV5-1
clone size: NA
D gene: NA
J gene: TRBJ2-7
CDR3 protein: CASGEDEGTTYEQYF
CDR3 DNA: TGCGCCAGCGGTGAGGATGAGGGGACCACCTACGAGCAGTACTTC

V gene: TRBV4-2
clone size: NA
D gene: TRBD2
J gene: TRBJ2-1
CDR3 protein: CASSQDLADVISLHNEQFF
CDR3 DNA: TGTGCCAGCAGCCAAGATCTAGCGGACGTTATATCACTCCACAATGAGCAGTTCTTC

V gene: TRBV11-3
clone size: NA
D gene: NA
J gene: TRBJ2-7
CDR3 protein: CASSLYLVGYEQYF
CDR3 DNA: TGTGCCAGCAGCTTATATTTAGTGGGCTACGAGCAGTACTTC

V gene: TRBV5-1
clone size: NA
D gene: NA
J gene: TRBJ2-5
CDR3 protein: CASSLVGIQETQYF
CDR3 DNA: TGCGCCAGCAGCTTGGTGGGGATCCAAGAGACCCAGTACTTC

V gene: TRBV9
clone size: NA
D gene: NA
J gene: TRBJ1-1
CDR3 protein: CASSATLNTEAFF
CDR3 DNA: TGTGCCAGCAGCGCCACCTTGAACACTGAAGCTTTCTTT

V gene: TRBV5-4
clone size: once
D gene: NA
J gene: TRBJ2-7
CDR3 protein: CASSYPPNYEQYF
CDR3 DNA: TGTGCCAGCAGCTACCCCCCGAACTACGAGCAGTACTTC

V gene: TRBV5-4
clone size: once
D gene: NA
J gene: TRBJ2-2
CDR3 protein: CASSPGARGTGELFF
CDR3 DNA: TGTGCCAGCAGCCCCGGGGCCCGGGGCACCGGGGAGCTGTTTTTT

V gene: TRBV11-3
clone size: NA
D gene: NA
J gene: TRBJ2-5
CDR3 protein: CASSPQGRPQETQYF
CDR3 DNA: TGTGCCAGCAGCCCCCAGGGACGGCCCCAAGAGACCCAGTACTTC

V gene: TRBV6-1
clone size: NA
D gene: NA
J gene: TRBJ1-1
CDR3 protein: CASSPRAEAFF
CDR3 DNA: TGTGCCAGCAGCCCGCGTGCTGAAGCTTTCTTT

V gene: TRBV13
clone size: NA
D gene: TRBD1
J gene: TRBJ2-3
CDR3 protein: CASSSQGEPAEDTQYF
CDR3 DNA: TGTGCCAGCAGCTCCCAGGGGGAGCCCGCAGAAGATACGCAGTATTTT

V gene: TRBV7-3
clone size: NA
D gene: NA
J gene: TRBJ2-3
CDR3 protein: CASSPIKEGTQYF
CDR3 DNA: TGTGCCAGCAGCCCAATCAAAGAAGGGACGCAGTATTTT

V gene: TRBV14
clone size: NA
D gene: NA
J gene: TRBJ1-3
CDR3 protein: CASSHSGTNSGNTIYF
CDR3 DNA: TGTGCCAGCAGCCACTCCGGGACCAACTCTGGAAACACCATATATTTT

V gene: TRBV5-1
clone size: NA
D gene: NA
J gene: TRBJ1-3
CDR3 protein: CASSLRTGAGNTIYF
CDR3 DNA: TGCGCCAGCAGCTTGAGGACTGGGGCTGGAAACACCATATATTTT

V gene: TRBV5-4
clone size: NA
D gene: NA
J gene: TRBJ1-3
CDR3 protein: CASSPGAYSGNTIYF
CDR3 DNA: TGTGCCAGCAGCCCAGGGGCCTACTCTGGAAACACCATATATTTT

V gene: TRBV5-5
clone size: NA
D gene: NA
J gene: TRBJ1-5
CDR3 protein: CASSLTPSQNNQPQHF
CDR3 DNA: TGTGCCAGCAGCTTGACCCCCAGCCAGAACAATCAGCCCCAGCATTTT

V gene: TRBV5-6
clone size: NA
D gene: NA
J gene: TRBJ2-2
CDR3 protein: CASSSLDTGELFF
CDR3 DNA: TGTGCCAGCAGCTCCCTCGACACCGGGGAGCTGTTTTTT

V gene: TRBV6-1
clone size: NA
D gene: TRBD2
J gene: TRBJ2-1
CDR3 protein: CASREAGGPKDEQFF
CDR3 DNA: TGTGCCAGCAGAGAAGCGGGGGGGCCTAAGGATGAGCAGTTCTTC

V gene: TRBV6-1
clone size: NA
D gene: NA
J gene: TRBJ1-2
CDR3 protein: CASASGNYGYTF
CDR3 DNA: TGTGCCAGCGCTTCCGGGAACTATGGCTACACCTTC

V gene: TRBV7-9
clone size: once
D gene: NA
J gene: TRBJ2-1
CDR3 protein: CASSLETGKNEQFF
CDR3 DNA: TGTGCCAGCAGCTTAGAAACAGGGAAGAATGAGCAGTTCTTC

V gene: TRBV5-4
clone size: NA
D gene: NA
J gene: TRBJ1-1
CDR3 protein: CASSLGQRTEAFF
CDR3 DNA: TGTGCCAGCAGCTTGGGACAGAGAACTGAAGCTTTCTTT

V gene: TRBV19
clone size: NA
D gene: NA
J gene: TRBJ1-1
CDR3 protein: CASSIVGSNTEAFF
CDR3 DNA: TGTGCCAGTAGTATTGTAGGGTCGAACACTGAAGCTTTCTTT

V gene: TRBV10-3
clone size: NA
D gene: NA
J gene: TRBJ1-5
CDR3 protein: CAISETHPGQPQHF
CDR3 DNA: TGTGCCATCAGTGAGACCCACCCGGGGCAGCCCCAGCATTTT

V gene: TRBV4-1
clone size: NA
D gene: NA
J gene: TRBJ2-2
CDR3 protein: CASSQDGSNTGELFF
CDR3 DNA: TGCGCCAGCAGCCAAGATGGCTCTAACACCGGGGAGCTGTTTTTT